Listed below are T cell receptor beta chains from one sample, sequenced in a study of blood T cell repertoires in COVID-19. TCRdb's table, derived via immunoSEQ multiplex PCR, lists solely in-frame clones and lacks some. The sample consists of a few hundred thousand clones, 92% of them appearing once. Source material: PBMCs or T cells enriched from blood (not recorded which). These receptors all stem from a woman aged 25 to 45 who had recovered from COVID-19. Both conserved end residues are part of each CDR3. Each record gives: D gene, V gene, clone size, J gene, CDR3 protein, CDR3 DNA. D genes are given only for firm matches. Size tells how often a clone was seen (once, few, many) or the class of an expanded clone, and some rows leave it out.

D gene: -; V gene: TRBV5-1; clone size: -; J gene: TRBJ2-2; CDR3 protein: CASSLPGKRSTGELFF; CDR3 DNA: TGCGCCAGCAGTCTCCCCGGGAAGCGGTCCACCGGGGAGCTGTTTTTT
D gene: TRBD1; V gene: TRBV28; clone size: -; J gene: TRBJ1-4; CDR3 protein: CASNSGGQGVDEKLFF; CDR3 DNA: TGTGCCAGCAACAGTGGTGGCCAGGGGGTCGATGAAAAACTGTTTTTT
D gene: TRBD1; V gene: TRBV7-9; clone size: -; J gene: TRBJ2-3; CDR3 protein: CASSPTRDRTSFTDTQYF; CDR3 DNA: TGTGCCAGCAGCCCGACAAGGGACAGAACTTCCTTCACAGATACGCAGTATTTT
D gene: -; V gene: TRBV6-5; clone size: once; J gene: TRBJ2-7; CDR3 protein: CASSSGGEQYF; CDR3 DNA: TGTGCCAGCAGTTCCGGCGGGGAGCAGTACTTC
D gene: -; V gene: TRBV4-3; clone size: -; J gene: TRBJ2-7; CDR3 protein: CASSQDLDSYEQYF; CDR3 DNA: TGCGCCAGCAGCCAAGATTTGGACAGCTACGAGCAGTACTTC
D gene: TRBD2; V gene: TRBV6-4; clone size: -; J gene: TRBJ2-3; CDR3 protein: CASSDSGGATDTQYF; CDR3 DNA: TGTGCCAGCAGTGATAGCGGGGGGGCCACAGATACGCAGTATTTT
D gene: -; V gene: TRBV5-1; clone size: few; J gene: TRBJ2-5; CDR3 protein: CASSFEALETQYF; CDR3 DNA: TGCGCCAGCAGCTTCGAGGCGCTTGAGACCCAGTACTTC
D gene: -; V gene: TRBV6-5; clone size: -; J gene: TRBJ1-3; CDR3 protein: CASSYQGLRNTIYF; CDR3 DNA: TGTGCCAGCAGTTACCAGGGGCTGAGAAACACCATATATTTT
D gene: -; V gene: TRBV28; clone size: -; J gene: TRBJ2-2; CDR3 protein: CASSFQGSHGELFF; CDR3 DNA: TGTGCCAGCAGTTTCCAGGGTAGTCACGGGGAGCTGTTTTTT
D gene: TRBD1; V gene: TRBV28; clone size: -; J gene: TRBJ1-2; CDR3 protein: CASRRTGLQGYTF; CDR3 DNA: TGTGCCAGCAGGCGGACAGGACTTCAAGGCTACACCTTC
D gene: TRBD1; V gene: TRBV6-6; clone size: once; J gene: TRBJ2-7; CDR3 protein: CASRTGSYEQYF; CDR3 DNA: TGTGCCAGCAGGACAGGGTCCTACGAGCAGTACTTC
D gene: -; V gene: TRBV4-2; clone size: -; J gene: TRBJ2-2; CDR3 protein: CASSQEAGGELFF; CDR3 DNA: TGTGCCAGCAGCCAAGAGGCAGGCGGGGAGCTGTTTTTT
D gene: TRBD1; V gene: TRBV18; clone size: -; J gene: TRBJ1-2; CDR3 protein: CASSSGQGVTYGYTF; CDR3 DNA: TGTGCCAGCTCTTCCGGACAGGGGGTAACGTATGGCTACACCTTC
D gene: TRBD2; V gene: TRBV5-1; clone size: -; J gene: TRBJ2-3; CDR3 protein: CASSIVAGTVTDTQYF; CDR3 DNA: TGCGCCAGCAGCATAGTAGCGGGAACCGTCACAGATACGCAGTATTTT
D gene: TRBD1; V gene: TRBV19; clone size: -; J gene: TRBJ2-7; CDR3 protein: CASQDYRDRDTYEQYF; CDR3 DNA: TGTGCCAGTCAAGACTACCGGGACAGGGACACCTACGAGCAGTACTTC
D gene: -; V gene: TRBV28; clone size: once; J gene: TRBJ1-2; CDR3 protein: CASRRMRDSYGYTF; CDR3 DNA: TGTGCCAGCAGACGAATGCGAGACTCATATGGCTACACCTTC
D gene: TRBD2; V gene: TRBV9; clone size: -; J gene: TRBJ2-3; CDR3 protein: CASSTPGLAWGTDTQYF; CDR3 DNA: TGTGCCAGCAGCACCCCGGGACTAGCATGGGGCACAGATACGCAGTATTTT
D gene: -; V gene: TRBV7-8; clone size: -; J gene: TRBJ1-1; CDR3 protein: CASSFGQGNTEAFF; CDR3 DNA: TGTGCCAGCAGCTTTGGTCAGGGTAACACTGAAGCTTTCTTT
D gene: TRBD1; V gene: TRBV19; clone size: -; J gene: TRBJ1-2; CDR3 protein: CASSIGLETGVYGYTF; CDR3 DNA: TGTGCCAGTAGTATCGGACTGGAAACAGGGGTCTATGGCTACACCTTC
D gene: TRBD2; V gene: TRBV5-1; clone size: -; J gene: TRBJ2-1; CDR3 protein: CASSGAGFGTSGKSSYNEQFF; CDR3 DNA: TGCGCCAGCAGTGGGGCAGGGTTCGGGACTAGCGGGAAGAGCTCCTACAATGAGCAGTTCTTC